This entry features one T cell receptor beta chain sequence. This entry is derived from a study of T cell changes during pregnancy in multiple sclerosis. This CDR3 has 19 amino acids. Per the germline V gene, CDR1 is SGHRS and CDR2 is YFSETQ. The V and J ends lost 2 bases and 0 bases, in that order; junction bases with no gene match: 9. Assay: immunoSEQ multiplex PCR; the TCRdb copy retains only in-frame clones and omits some. The sample contains roughly 100,000 clones, about 90% of which appear only once. Sequenced here: peripheral blood, sampled before pregnancy. This receptor was identified in a female donor with multiple sclerosis, enrolled in a pregnancy study. The V and J genes are TRBV5-1 and TRBJ2-6; 9 bases match TRBD1. This CDR3 is CASSFSGTGSSSGANVLTF. CDR3 DNA: TGCGCCAGCAGCTTCTCCGGGACAGGGTCTAGCTCTGGGGCCAACGTCCTGACTTTC.